The 18 T cell receptor beta chains given below trace back to one sample, sequenced in a study of blood T cell repertoires in COVID-19. TCRdb keeps only in-frame clones here, not all; method: immunoSEQ multiplex PCR. There are around 100,000 clones in the sample; 85% to 95% occur only once, and about 2.5% lies in the top ten. Sample: peripheral blood. These receptors all stem from a human donor with active COVID-19. The donor label of this sample is uncertain.

V and J are TRBV18 and TRBJ1-1; a possible D gene is TRBD1 (5 bases). V was cut by 6 bases and J by 1 base, with 15 bases left in between. Per the germline V gene, CDR1 is KGHSH and CDR2 is LQKENI. This CDR3 contains 15 residues. The CDR3 DNA reads as TGTGCCAGCTCCCCTCAGGGCTCTGGGAACACTGAAGCTTTCTTT. Translating gives CASSPQGSGNTEAFF.

The CDR3 nucleotides are TGTGCCAGCACACCCGGCAGGGCCAACTATGGCTACACCTTC. Translated, it gives CASTPGRANYGYTF. The J gene is TRBJ1-2, the V gene TRBV9, with D possibly TRBD1 on 5 matching bases. Trimming removed 6 bases from V and 2 bases from J, with 14 bases in between. Germline loops: CDR1 SGDLS, CDR2 YYNGEE. The CDR3 contains 14 residues.

This chain joins TRBV12-5 and TRBJ2-2; perhaps TRBD1 as D (6 bases). This CDR3 has 15 residues. Germline lookup yields CDR1 LGHNT and CDR2 FRNRAP. V was cut by 9 bases and J by 0 bases, with 14 bases left in between. The CDR3 is CARSPTGSNTGELFF. The DNA of the CDR3 is TGTGCTAGGAGCCCGACAGGATCGAACACCGGGGAGCTGTTTTTT.

The J gene is TRBJ1-2, the V gene TRBV12-3 or TRBV12-4; D might be TRBD1 (6 bases). This CDR3 comprises 11 residues. With 3 bases removed from V and 12 bases from J, the gap between germline ends came to 11 bases. In DNA form, the CDR3 reads TGTGCCAGCAGTTTCGGACAGACTGACACCTTC. Encoded protein: CASSFGQTDTF.

The chain carries TRBV4-3 and TRBJ1-1, with 9 bases lining up with TRBD1. This CDR3 spans 18 amino acids. Trimming removed 0 bases from V and 4 bases from J; junction bases left unmatched: 12. Looked up from germline, CDR1 is LGHNA and CDR2 is YSLEER. CDR3 coding DNA: TGCGCCAGCAGCCAAGATCTTCGAGACAGGGGGACCGGCACTGAAGCTTTCTTT. Translating gives CASSQDLRDRGTGTEAFF.

The V and J genes are TRBV5-4 and TRBJ2-5, with TRBD1 matching 7 bases. The germline gives CDR1 SGHNT, CDR2 YYREEE (reference sequence). Losses at the gene ends were 4 bases for V and 4 bases for J; bases not matched to a gene: 13. The CDR3 covers 16 residues. In nucleotides, the CDR3 is TGTGCCAGCAGCCCCTGGACAGGCCAAGTTGGAGAGACCCAGTACTTC. Translation: CASSPWTGQVGETQYF.

The rearrangement links TRBV10-3 to TRBJ2-3; 11 bases line up with TRBD2. CDR3 length: 16 amino acids. V shed 3 bases and J 2 bases; nucleotides not matched to a gene: 4. The germline CDR1 and CDR2 sequences are ENHRY and SYGVKD. CDR3 DNA sequence: TGTGCCATCAGTGATCGTAGCGGGGGGGCCACAGATACGCAGTATTTT. Its translation is CAISDRSGGATDTQYF.

The J gene is TRBJ1-1, the V gene TRBV18, with D unclear. The CDR3 has 14 residues. V was shortened by 3 bases and J by 1 base, with 9 bases between the two germline ends. Germline CDR1 is KGHSH and CDR2 is LQKENI. The CDR3 sequence: CASSPQEGNTEAFF. The DNA of the CDR3 is TGTGCCAGCTCACCCCAGGAAGGGAACACTGAAGCTTTCTTT.

This clone was recorded many times. The chain couples TRBV12-5 to TRBJ1-1; D remains unclear. Germline CDR1 and CDR2: LGHNT and FRNRAP. The CDR3 spans 13 residues. The V end lost 8 bases, the J end lost 3 bases, and 13 bases lay between the germline ends. CDR3: CASLRGVDTEAFF. The CDR3 nucleotides are TGTGCTAGTTTGCGGGGTGTAGACACTGAAGCTTTCTTT.

The chain recombines TRBV5-1 with TRBJ1-1, with 9 bases fitting TRBD1. The junction had 3 bases not matched to a gene; V was cut back by 2 bases and J by 1 base. The germline gives CDR1 SGHRS, CDR2 YFSETQ. The CDR3 has 15 amino acids. In nucleotides, the CDR3 is TGCGCCAGCAGCTTCGGGACAGGGCCGAACACTGAAGCTTTCTTT. It is translated as CASSFGTGPNTEAFF. Looking up the rest from reference TRBV5-1 and TRBJ1-1 gives the full variable domain: KAGVTQTPRYLIKTRGQQVTLSCSPISGHRSVSWYQQTPGQGLQFLFEYFSETQRNKGNFPGRFSGRQFSNSRSEMNVSTLELGDSALYLCASSFGTGPNTEAFFGQGTRLTVV.

CDR3 sequence: CASSLTGEYGYTF. The CDR3 nucleotides read TGTGCCAGCAGTTTAACGGGAGAGTATGGCTACACCTTC. The V gene is TRBV12-3 or TRBV12-4, the J gene TRBJ1-2; D uncertain. Between the trimmed V and J ends, which lost 2 bases and 5 bases, there was a span of 9 bases. This CDR3 has 13 residues.

The chain has TRBV24-1 and TRBJ1-5; no firm D call. The CDR3 runs to 14 residues. Germline CDR1 and CDR2: KGHDR and SFDVKD. The V and J ends lost 8 bases and 2 bases respectively, with 12 bases between them. CDR3 loop: CATIGPPGNQPQHF. The CDR3 nucleotides are TGTGCCACCATTGGTCCCCCGGGCAATCAGCCCCAGCATTTT.

V and J are TRBV7-9 and TRBJ2-1; D is possibly TRBD1 (6 bases). The CDR3 is made up of 15 amino acids. The germline V gene has CDR1 SEHNR and CDR2 FQNEAQ (reference sequence). Deletions cut 5 bases from V and 4 bases from J, with 15 bases between. The CDR3 loop is CASSPPGQIYNEQFF. As DNA, the CDR3 is TGTGCCAGCAGCCCTCCCGGACAGATATACAATGAGCAGTTCTTC. The complete variable domain, with remaining parts taken from reference TRBV7-9 and TRBJ2-1, reads DTGVSQNPRHKITKRGQNVTFRCDPISEHNRLYWYRQTLGQGPEFLTYFQNEAQLEKSRLLSDRFSAERPKGSFSTLEIQRTEQGDSAMYLCASSPPGQIYNEQFFGPGTRLTVL.

The chain joins TRBV24-1 to TRBJ2-5; 8 nucleotides align to TRBD1. The germline V gene encodes CDR1 KGHDR and CDR2 SFDVKD. The CDR3 extends over 15 amino acids. V shed 4 bases and J 1 base; nucleotides not matched to a gene: 4. The CDR3 bases are TGTGCCACCAGTGAAACGACAGGGGCCCAAGAGACCCAGTACTTC. Translating gives CATSETTGAQETQYF.

This clone was observed a handful of times. The chain carries TRBV9 and TRBJ1-6; possibly TRBD1 for D (5 bases). The germline gives CDR1 SGDLS, CDR2 YYNGEE. This CDR3 contains 19 residues. V gave up 4 bases and J gave up 4 bases, with 24 bases separating them. The CDR3 bases are TGTGCCAGCAGCCCGTCGGGGGAAACCCCCTTAGCATATAATTCACCCCTCCACTTT. The encoded protein is CASSPSGETPLAYNSPLHF. The full variable domain, completed using reference TRBV9 and TRBJ1-6, is DSGVTQTPKHLITATGQRVTLRCSPRSGDLSVYWYQQSLDQGLQFLIQYYNGEERAKGNILERFSAQQFPDLHSELNLSSLELGDSALYFCASSPSGETPLAYNSPLHFGNGTRLTVT.

Note on this clone: Other DNA sequences of this sample code for an identical CDR3. The CDR3 nucleotides are TGTGCCAGCAGTTTGGGGCGGGGCTACGAGCAGTACTTC. This sequence encodes CASSLGRGYEQYF. This chain connects TRBV12-3 or TRBV12-4 to TRBJ2-7, with D possibly TRBD2 on 6 matching bases. The CDR3 sequence is 13 residues long. V was pared by 3 bases and J by 3 bases, with 9 bases between.

This chain uses TRBV7-6 with TRBJ1-6, with 11 bases aligning to TRBD1. The CDR3 spans 17 residues. The V and J ends lost 0 bases and 9 bases, in that order; junction bases with no gene match: 7. Germline lookup yields CDR1 SGHVS and CDR2 FNYEAQ. The CDR3 is CASSLAGTGGLSSPLHF. The CDR3 DNA sequence: TGTGCCAGCAGCTTAGCGGGGACAGGGGGATTGAGTTCACCCCTCCACTTT.

CDR3 sequence: CASSQGQGRSYGYTF. CDR3 DNA sequence: TGTGCCAGCAGCCAAGGCCAGGGGAGATCCTATGGCTACACCTTC. The genes are TRBV14 and TRBJ1-2, with TRBD1 as a possible D gene (6 bases). Germline-derived CDR1 and CDR2 are SGHDN and FVKESK. With 1 base removed from V and 4 bases from J, the gap between germline ends came to 13 bases. CDR3 length: 15 amino acids.